These 13 T cell receptor beta chains were sequenced from one sample in a study of blood T cell repertoires in COVID-19. Measured with immunoSEQ multiplex PCR; TCRdb has only the in-frame clones, and not every one. The profile shows about 120,000 clones, 85% to 90% of them singletons. The sequencing input was peripheral blood. The source of these receptors is a woman aged 45-59 years with acute or convalescent COVID-19.

The chain carries TRBV18 and TRBJ1-1, with 9 bases fitting TRBD1. The CDR3 spans 14 residues. J lost 7 bases, V lost 3 bases, and 6 bases had no gene match. Germline V gene lookup returns CDR1 KGHSH and CDR2 LQKENI. CDR3 sequence reads: CASSPKVGQGEAFF. The CDR3, as DNA: TGTGCCAGCTCACCGAAAGTGGGACAGGGTGAAGCTTTCTTT.

The V call is TRBV29-1, the J call TRBJ1-1; D is perhaps TRBD1 (5 bases). Germline loops: CDR1 SQVTM, CDR2 ANQGSEA. This CDR3 has 17 residues. Trimming took off 1 base at V and 1 base at J, with 19 bases between the two ends. Here the CDR3 reads CSVEGTQGRWGNTEAFF. DNA of the CDR3: TGCAGCGTTGAAGGTACCCAGGGTAGGTGGGGGAACACTGAAGCTTTCTTT.

This clone appeared a single time. V usage is TRBV11-2 and J usage is TRBJ2-7, with 9 bases identical to TRBD1. The V and J ends lost 3 bases and 2 bases, in that order; junction bases with no gene match: 5. This CDR3 region has 15 residues. Germline V lookup: CDR1 SGHAT, CDR2 FQNNGV. DNA for the CDR3: TGTGCCAGCAGCTTGGGACAGGGAGTTGCCTACGAGCAGTACTTC. As protein: CASSLGQGVAYEQYF.

This sequence joins TRBV9 and TRBJ2-1, with a weak D call TRBD2 (6 bases). In germline, CDR1 is SGDLS, CDR2 YYNGEE. V lost 3 bases and J 0 bases, leaving 25 bases between the germline ends. The CDR3 loop spans 20 amino acids. CDR3 nucleotides: TGTGCCAGCAGCGCCCCAGGGTATACGGGGGTCCTGAGCTCCTACAATGAGCAGTTCTTC. It is translated as CASSAPGYTGVLSSYNEQFF. Supplemented by reference TRBV9 and TRBJ2-1, the full variable domain reads DSGVTQTPKHLITATGQRVTLRCSPRSGDLSVYWYQQSLDQGLQFLIQYYNGEERAKGNILERFSAQQFPDLHSELNLSSLELGDSALYFCASSAPGYTGVLSSYNEQFFGPGTRLTVL.

The chain is built from TRBV19 and TRBJ2-1; 8 positions agree with TRBD2. V dropped 10 bases and J dropped 3; count of bases not matched to a gene: 5. The CDR3 has 13 residues. Germline CDR1 is LNHDA and CDR2 is SQIVND (reference sequence). As DNA, the CDR3 is TGTGCCACACAGCGGGAGTTCTACAATGAGCAGTTCTTC. Translating it yields CATQREFYNEQFF.

The J gene is TRBJ2-7, the V gene TRBV5-1; 10 nucleotides line up with TRBD1. Germline V CDR1 and CDR2: SGHRS, YFSETQ. V shed 4 bases, J shed 4 bases, and the junction held 8 bases outside the gene matches. This CDR3 is 15 amino acids long. The CDR3 coding sequence is TGCGCCAGCAGCCCAAGGGACAGGGGATTGTACGAGCAGTACTTC. It translates to CASSPRDRGLYEQYF.

The chain is built from TRBV7-2 and TRBJ1-2, with 10 nucleotides matching TRBD1. V was clipped by 1 base and J by 2 bases; unmatched bases: 7. The germline V gene has CDR1 SGHTA and CDR2 FQGNSA. This CDR3 is built from 17 residues. CDR3 bases: TGTGCCAGCAGCTTAGGACAGGGGGCGCAGGGAAACTATGGCTACACCTTC. It translates to CASSLGQGAQGNYGYTF.

The chain employs TRBV19 and TRBJ1-1; TRBD1 matches at 7 bases. V lost 6 bases and J lost 6; bases outside the gene matches: 13. The CDR3 runs 15 residues. Germline V CDR1 and CDR2: LNHDA, SQIVND (reference sequence). This CDR3 is CASSPSRTTGPEAFF. CDR3 DNA sequence: TGTGCCAGTAGCCCTTCCCGGACGACAGGGCCTGAAGCTTTCTTT. The whole variable domain, filled in from reference TRBV19 and TRBJ1-1, reads DGGITQSPKYLFRKEGQNVTLSCEQNLNHDAMYWYRQDPGQGLRLIYYSQIVNDFQKGDIAEGYSVSREKKESFPLTVTSAQKNPTAFYLCASSPSRTTGPEAFFGQGTRLTVV.

The genes are TRBV4-3 and TRBJ2-7; 8 bases are a match to TRBD2. V trimming: 0 bases; J trimming: 3 bases; junction bases outside the gene matches: 4. CDR3 length: 15 residues. Germline assignment: CDR1 LGHNA and CDR2 YSLEER. The chain's CDR3 is CASSQDGAGVYEQYF. The CDR3 region has the DNA TGCGCCAGCAGCCAAGATGGAGCGGGAGTCTACGAGCAGTACTTC.

This chain uses TRBV5-6 with TRBJ1-2; D may be TRBD1 (5 bases). In germline, CDR1 is SGHDT, CDR2 YYEEEE. The CDR3 runs to 13 residues. Trimming took 6 bases from V and 3 from J, leaving 12 bases between them. CDR3 protein: CASNRLRDYGYTF. CDR3 nucleotide sequence: TGTGCCAGCAACCGTCTCAGGGACTATGGCTACACCTTC.

The chain recombines TRBV7-8 with TRBJ1-3; 7 bases are shared with TRBD1. Germline loops: CDR1 SGHVS, CDR2 FQNEAQ. The CDR3 is 15 residues long. V dropped 0 bases and J dropped 6; count of bases not matched to a gene: 5. CDR3 DNA sequence: TGTGCCAGCAGCTTAGCGACAGGGCCAGCAAACACCATATATTTT. Translating gives CASSLATGPANTIYF.

The chain combines TRBV5-1 with TRBJ2-3, with 11 nucleotides matching TRBD2. V trimming: 1 base; J trimming: 6 bases; junction bases outside the gene matches: 4. CDR3 length equals 15 residues. Germline CDR1 and CDR2: SGHRS and YFSETQ. The DNA for the CDR3 is TGCGCCAGCAGCTTGATAGCGGGGGGGCGGGATACGCAGTATTTT. This codes for CASSLIAGGRDTQYF.

The chain couples TRBV7-2 to TRBJ2-7; the D is unclear. The V gene's germline CDR1 is SGHTA and CDR2 FQGNSA. With 5 bases removed from V and 6 bases from J, the gap between germline ends came to 17 bases. This CDR3 has 14 amino acids. CDR3 residues: CASSPEASAREQYF. In DNA form, the CDR3 reads TGTGCCAGCAGCCCGGAAGCTAGTGCCCGCGAGCAGTACTTC.